This TCR beta chain was observed in a study of cytomegalovirus exposure and HLA in healthy donors. The PCR used 60 Vbeta and 13 Jbeta primers. Sequencing used immunoSEQ multiplex PCR; TCRdb keeps in-frame clones, though not all of them. The sample yields some 94,000 clones, nearly 70% seen once. The CDR3 has 12 amino acids. Germline lookup yields CDR1 MGHRA and CDR2 YSYEKL. Trimming took off 11 bases at V and 7 bases at J, with 14 bases between the two ends. The sample consisted of PBMCs. The J gene is TRBJ1-4, the V gene TRBV4-1; a possible D gene is TRBD1 (6 bases). This receptor was identified in a middle-aged man in good health and CMV-seronegative. Here the CDR3 reads CASKGEGEKLFF. DNA for the CDR3: TGCGCCTCCAAGGGGGAGGGTGAAAAACTGTTTTTT.